Sequencing of this TCR beta chain was carried out in a study of cytomegalovirus exposure and HLA in healthy donors. Study outcomes and limitations: Accounts indicate the classifier identified cytomegalovirus status with strong specificity and sensitivity.

With regard to this clone: Antigen: not known.

Vbeta (60) and Jbeta (13) primers were used in the PCR. Sequencing was performed with immunoSEQ multiplex PCR; in TCRdb, only in-frame clones are kept and a portion is missing. This table has 95,000 to 150,000 clones, approximately 66% appearing once. Germline CDR1 SEHNR, CDR2 FQNEAQ (reference sequence). Trimming took 5 bases from V and 1 from J; bases not matched to a gene: 4. The length of the CDR3 is 14 residues. This chain links TRBV7-9 with TRBJ1-2; TRBD1 matches at 7 bases. The material sequenced was PBMCs. The source of this sequence is a woman between 35 and 50 years old in good health and CMV-seropositive. The CDR3 DNA reads as TGTGCCAGCAGCCCCCAGGGGGATAACTATGGCTACACCTTC. Its protein is CASSPQGDNYGYTF.